These 5 T cell receptor beta chains share one sample of origin, sequenced in a study of blood T cell repertoires in COVID-19. Profiled with immunoSEQ multiplex PCR; TCRdb holds only in-frame clones, not every one. The table lists 200,000 to 300,000 clones, approximately 88% of them singletons. Sequenced: PBMCs or T cells enriched from blood (not recorded which). The receptor set was obtained from a woman between 40 and 50 years old who had been exposed to COVID-19.

The gene calls are TRBV7-9 and TRBJ2-1, with 15 positions matching TRBD2. Trimming removed 6 bases from V and 6 bases from J; junction bases left unmatched: 3. The CDR3 runs 15 residues. CDR1 is SEHNR and CDR2 is FQNEAQ in the germline V gene (reference sequence). CDR3 loop: CASSWTSGGANEQFF. CDR3 bases: TGTGCCAGCAGTTGGACTAGCGGGGGGGCCAATGAGCAGTTCTTC.

The chain carries TRBV7-8 and TRBJ1-3; 7 bases map to TRBD1. The CDR3 totals 14 residues. The germline V gene has CDR1 SGHVS and CDR2 FQNEAQ. V shed 4 bases, J shed 4 bases, and the junction held 4 bases outside the gene matches. The CDR3 loop reads CASSYTGAGNTIYF. CDR3 sequence (DNA): TGTGCCAGCAGCTACACAGGGGCAGGAAACACCATATATTTT.

This chain connects TRBV10-3 to TRBJ1-6; TRBD1 might be the D (5 bases). From germline, CDR1 is ENHRY and CDR2 SYGVKD. This CDR3 region has 15 residues. V gave up 3 bases and J gave up 4 bases, with 10 bases separating them. Here the CDR3 reads CAISDRGGYNSPLHF. For the CDR3, the DNA is TGTGCCATCAGTGATCGCGGGGGGTATAATTCACCCCTCCACTTT.

V is TRBV2 and J is TRBJ2-3; the match to TRBD2 covers 9 bases. Trimming at V came to 4 bases and at J to 4 bases, leaving 9 bases not matched to a gene. There are 16 residues in the CDR3. CDR1 is SNHLY and CDR2 is FYNNEI in the germline V gene. CDR3: CASSVLRGGRADTQYF. Written as DNA, the CDR3 is TGTGCCAGCAGTGTGCTGCGGGGGGGTCGGGCAGATACGCAGTATTTT.

A single count supports this clone. This chain joins TRBV4-2 and TRBJ1-4; TRBD1 is a possible D gene (6 bases). The CDR3 extends over 17 amino acids. CDR1 and CDR2 (germline): LGHNA, YNFKEQ. V was clipped by 5 bases and J by 6 bases, with 22 bases between them. Here the CDR3 reads CASSVSWTSGVDEKLFF. The CDR3 region has the DNA TGTGCCAGCAGCGTTTCCTGGACCTCAGGGGTTGATGAAAAACTGTTTTTT.